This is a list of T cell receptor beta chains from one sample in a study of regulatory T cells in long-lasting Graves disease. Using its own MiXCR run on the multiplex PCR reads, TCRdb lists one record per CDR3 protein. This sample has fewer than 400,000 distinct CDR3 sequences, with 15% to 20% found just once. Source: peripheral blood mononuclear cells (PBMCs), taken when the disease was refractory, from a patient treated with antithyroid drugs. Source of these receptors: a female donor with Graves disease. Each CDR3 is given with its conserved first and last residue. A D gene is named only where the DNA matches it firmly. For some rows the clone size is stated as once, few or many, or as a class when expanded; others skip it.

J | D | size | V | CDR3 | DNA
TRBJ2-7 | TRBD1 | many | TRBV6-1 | CASSERPQGAYEQYF | TGTGCCAGCAGTGAGCGTCCCCAGGGGGCCTACGAGCAGTACTTC
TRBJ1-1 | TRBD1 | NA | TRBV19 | CASSSQGAEAFF | TGTGCCAGTAGCTCACAGGGGGCTGAAGCTTTCTTT
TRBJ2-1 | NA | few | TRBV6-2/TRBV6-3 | CASSYSGLREQFF | TGTGCCAGCAGTTACTCGGGACTGCGAGAGCAGTTCTTC
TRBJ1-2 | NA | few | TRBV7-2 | CASSFSSTNYGYTF | TGTGCCAGCAGCTTCAGTTCAACTAACTATGGCTACACCTTC
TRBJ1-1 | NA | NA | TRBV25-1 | CASTTRGTEAFF | TGTGCCAGCACCACAAGGGGCACTGAAGCTTTCTTT
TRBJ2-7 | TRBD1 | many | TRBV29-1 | CSVEEDRGTSYEQYF | TGCAGCGTTGAAGAGGACAGGGGCACCTCCTACGAGCAGTACTTC
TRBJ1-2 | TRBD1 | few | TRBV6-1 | CASSRGGQVYYGYTF | TGTGCCAGCAGCCGGGGGGGACAGGTTTACTATGGCTACACCTTC
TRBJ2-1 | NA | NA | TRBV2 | CASSEFQASSSYNEQFF | TGTGCCAGCAGTGAATTCCAGGCCTCAAGCTCCTACAATGAGCAGTTCTTC
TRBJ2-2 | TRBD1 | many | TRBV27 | CASSPTGGHTGELFF | TGTGCCAGCAGCCCTACAGGGGGCCACACCGGGGAGCTGTTTTTT
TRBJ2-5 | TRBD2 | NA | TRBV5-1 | CASSLGLAGMETQYF | TGCGCCAGCAGCTTGGGACTAGCCGGAATGGAGACCCAGTACTTC
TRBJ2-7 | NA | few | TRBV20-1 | CSARDGGYEQYF | TGCAGTGCTAGAGATGGAGGATACGAGCAGTACTTC
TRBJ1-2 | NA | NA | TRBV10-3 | CASSLNYGYIF | TGTGCCAGCAGTTTAAACTATGGCTACATCTTC
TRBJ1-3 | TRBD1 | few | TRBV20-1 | CSASPRQGSSGNTIYF | TGCAGTGCTAGCCCAAGACAGGGGAGCTCTGGAAACACCATATATTTT
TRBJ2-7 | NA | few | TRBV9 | CASSPQTGSYEQYF | TGTGCCAGCAGCCCCCAGACAGGATCCTACGAGCAGTACTTC
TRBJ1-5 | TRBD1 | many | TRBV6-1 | CASSPGGMQHF | TGTGCCAGCAGTCCAGGGGGAATGCAGCATTTT
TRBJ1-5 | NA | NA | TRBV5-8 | CASTQGPDQPQHF | TGTGCCAGCACCCAGGGCCCGGACCAGCCCCAGCATTTT
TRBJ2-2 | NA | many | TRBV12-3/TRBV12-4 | CASSFRRITGELFF | TGTGCCAGCAGTTTCAGACGGATCACCGGGGAGCTGTTTTTT
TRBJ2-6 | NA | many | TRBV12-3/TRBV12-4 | CASTNFNQGLNSGANVLTF | TGTGCCAGCACCAATTTTAATCAGGGCTTGAACTCTGGGGCCAACGTCCTGACTTTC
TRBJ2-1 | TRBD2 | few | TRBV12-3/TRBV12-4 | CASSPSGALENEQFF | TGTGCCAGCAGCCCGAGCGGGGCCCTAGAAAATGAGCAGTTCTTC
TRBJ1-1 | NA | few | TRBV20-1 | CSAREVQGRAFF | TGCAGTGCTAGAGAGGTTCAGGGGAGAGCTTTCTTT
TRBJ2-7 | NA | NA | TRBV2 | CAILGGSYEQYF | TGTGCCATCCTGGGCGGATCCTACGAGCAGTACTTC
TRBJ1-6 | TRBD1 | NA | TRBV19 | CASRSGQGNSPLHF | TGTGCCAGTAGATCAGGACAGGGCAATTCACCCCTCCACTTT
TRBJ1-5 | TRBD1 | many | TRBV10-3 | CAISPDRGGDQPQHF | TGTGCCATCAGTCCTGACAGGGGAGGGGATCAGCCCCAGCATTTT